This TCR beta chain came from a study of cytomegalovirus exposure and HLA in healthy donors. The PCR had 60 Vbeta and 13 Jbeta primers. In the original processing: An analysis performed later counted 72 million or so unique TCR beta chains (around 11 million of them shared). This table comes from immunoSEQ multiplex PCR, and its TCRdb copy is limited to in-frame clones, with some not included. V and J calls and clone size are copied from that table; D and trimming were computed from the DNA. Here the sample spans about 130,000 clones, 75% to 85% being singletons. To note about this clone: Its antigen is not known.

The V and J ends lost 4 bases and 1 base, in that order; junction bases with no gene match: 7. In germline, CDR1 is SGHRS, CDR2 YFSETQ. The CDR3 loop spans 15 amino acids. Study-level points and caveats: The study put 150 to 200 TCR beta chains on its list as cytomegalovirus-associated.

Healthy individuals who donated bone marrow served as the donors. The sequenced sample was PBMCs. The TCR originated in a male donor in good health and CMV-seropositive. The gene calls are TRBV5-1 and TRBJ1-1; 7 nucleotides match TRBD1. CDR3 amino acids: CASSEGTDSNTEAFF. Written as DNA, the CDR3 is TGCGCCAGCAGCGAGGGGACAGACTCGAACACTGAAGCTTTCTTT.